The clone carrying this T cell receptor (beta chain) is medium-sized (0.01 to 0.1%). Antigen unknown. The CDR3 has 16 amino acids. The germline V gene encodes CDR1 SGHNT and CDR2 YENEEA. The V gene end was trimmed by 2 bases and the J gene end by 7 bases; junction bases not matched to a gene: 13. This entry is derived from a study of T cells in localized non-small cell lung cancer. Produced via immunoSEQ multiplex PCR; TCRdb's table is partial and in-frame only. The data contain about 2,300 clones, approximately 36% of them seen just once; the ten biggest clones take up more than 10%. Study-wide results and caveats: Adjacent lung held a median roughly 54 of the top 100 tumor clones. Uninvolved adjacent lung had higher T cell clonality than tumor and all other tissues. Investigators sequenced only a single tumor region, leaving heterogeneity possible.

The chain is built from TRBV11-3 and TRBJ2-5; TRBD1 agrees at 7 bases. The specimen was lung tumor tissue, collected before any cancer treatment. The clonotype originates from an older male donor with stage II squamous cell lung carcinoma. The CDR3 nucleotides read TGTGCCAGCAGCTTACGGGCAGGGGGACGTGGCGGGACCCAGTACTTC. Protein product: CASSLRAGGRGGTQYF.